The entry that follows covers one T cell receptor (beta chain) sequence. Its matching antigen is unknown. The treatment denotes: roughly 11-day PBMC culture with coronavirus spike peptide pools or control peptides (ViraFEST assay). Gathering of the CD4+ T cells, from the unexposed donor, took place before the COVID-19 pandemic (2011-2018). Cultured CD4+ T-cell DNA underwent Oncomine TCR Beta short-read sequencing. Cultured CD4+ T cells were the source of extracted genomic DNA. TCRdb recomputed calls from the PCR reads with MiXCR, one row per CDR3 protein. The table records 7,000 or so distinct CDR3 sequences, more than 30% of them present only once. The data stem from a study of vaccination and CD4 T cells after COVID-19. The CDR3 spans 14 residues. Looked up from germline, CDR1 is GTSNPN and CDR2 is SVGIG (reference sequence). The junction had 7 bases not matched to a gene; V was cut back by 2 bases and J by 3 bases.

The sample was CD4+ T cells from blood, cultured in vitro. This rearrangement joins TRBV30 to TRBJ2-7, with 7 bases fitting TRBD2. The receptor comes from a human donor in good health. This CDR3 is CAWSPPGLSYEQYF. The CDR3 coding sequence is TGTGCCTGGAGTCCACCGGGACTAAGCTACGAGCAGTACTTC.